The subject of this entry is one T cell receptor beta chain. This entry is derived from a study of cytomegalovirus exposure and HLA in healthy donors. Germline V gene data show CDR1 as KGHSH and CDR2 as LQKENI. The V segment lost 3 bases and the J segment 3 bases; nucleotides outside the gene matches: 7. The CDR3 consists of 15 residues. PCR amplification relied on 60 Vbeta primers (plus 13 Jbeta primers). The protocol was immunoSEQ multiplex PCR, while the TCRdb copy is restricted to in-frame clones and leaves out a portion. The sample has about 140,000 clones, just over 70% seen once; the top ten hold 1.5% to 2%.

The sequence derives from a woman in her 30s in good health and CMV-seronegative. Material: PBMCs. The rearrangement links TRBV18 to TRBJ2-7, with 8 bases aligning to TRBD2. The DNA of the CDR3 is TGTGCCAGCTCACCGAGGACTAGCTGGGACTACGAGCAGTACTTC. It translates to CASSPRTSWDYEQYF.